The 25 T cell receptor beta chains below were found in one sample sequenced in a study of neurological immune-mediated disorders. From the 5' RACE reads, TCRdb called clonotypes with MiXCR, one entry per CDR3 protein. The data contain some 66,000 distinct CDR3 sequences, 4.1% of them seen just once; the ten biggest clones take up about 2.6%. The sample comprised PBMCs. The receptor set was obtained from a man in his forties or fifties with multiple sclerosis.

Remarks on this clonotype: Given a much more abundant clone one base away, this may be a read error. In DNA, the CDR3 is TGTGCCAGATTCATAGATACGCAGTATTTT. Amino acid sequence: CARFIDTQYF. V gene TRBV2 combines with J gene TRBJ2-3; D is ambiguous. This CDR3 comprises 10 residues. V lost 9 bases and J 5 bases, leaving 6 bases between the germline ends. Per the germline V gene, CDR1 is SNHLY and CDR2 is FYNNEI.

In its sample, this clonotype was seen many times. The gene calls are TRBV4-3 and TRBJ1-2; D is perhaps TRBD1 (6 bases). CDR1 is LGHNA and CDR2 is YSLEER in the germline V gene. The CDR3 has 15 amino acids. V lost 1 base and J 8 bases, leaving 17 bases between the germline ends. CDR3 coding DNA: TGCGCCAGCAGCCAAGGCAGGTTGGGGGGCGGCGGCTACACCTTC. Protein: CASSQGRLGGGGYTF.

In this sample, this clonotype turned up many times. The rearrangement joins TRBV7-9 to TRBJ1-2; 12 bases line up with TRBD1. The germline V gene has CDR1 SEHNR and CDR2 FQNEAQ (reference sequence). The junction had 21 bases not matched to a gene; V was cut back by 5 bases and J by 5 bases. This CDR3 contains 20 residues. The DNA for the CDR3 is TGTGCCAGCAGCGCCCGCGATAGTCCGGGACAGGGGGCGCTTCGATATGGCTACACCTTC. Translation gives CASSARDSPGQGALRYGYTF.

Many counts were recorded for this clonotype. J is TRBJ1-1 and V is TRBV5-1; D ambiguous. This CDR3 comprises 15 residues. V shed 7 bases and J shed 0 bases, with 16 bases lying between them. In germline, CDR1 is SGHRS, CDR2 YFSETQ. Here the CDR3 DNA reads TGCGCCAGCTTCGAGGAGGGATTCATGAACACTGAAGCTTTCTTT. Translated, it gives CASFEEGFMNTEAFF.

This clonotype was seen ten or more times. CDR3 sequence reads: CASGGGRETQYF. CDR3 sequence (DNA): TGTGCCAGCGGCGGGGGGCGAGAGACCCAGTACTTC. The J gene is TRBJ2-5, the V gene TRBV6-6; 8 bases fit TRBD2. V was pared by 8 bases and J by 4 bases, with 3 bases of the junction left unmatched. The CDR3 covers 12 residues. CDR1 is MNHNY, CDR2 SVGAGI, per germline (reference sequence).

This clonotype was detected ten times or more. The rearrangement joins TRBV28 to TRBJ2-7, with TRBD1 matching over 7 bases. CDR1 MDHEN and CDR2 SYDVKM come from the germline V gene. The V gene end was trimmed by 6 bases and the J gene end by 6 bases; junction bases not matched to a gene: 8. The CDR3 sequence is 13 residues long. CDR3 sequence: CASSPGQAVEQYF. The CDR3 DNA is TGTGCCAGCAGCCCAGGACAGGCCGTCGAGCAGTACTTC.

This clonotype occurred many times. J is TRBJ2-5 and V is TRBV5-1, with D possibly matching TRBD1 (5 bases). V lost 2 bases and J lost 1, with 6 bases in between. Germline-derived CDR1 and CDR2 are SGHRS and YFSETQ. The CDR3 sequence is 13 residues long. CDR3 region: CASSLQVQETQYF. The CDR3 nucleotides read TGCGCCAGCAGCTTACAGGTCCAAGAGACCCAGTACTTC.

There are many counts of this clonotype. J is TRBJ1-1 and V is TRBV4-1; D gene ambiguous. The germline gives CDR1 MGHRA, CDR2 YSYEKL. V was shortened by 4 bases and J by 2 bases, with 14 bases between the two germline ends. This CDR3 contains 15 residues. For the CDR3, the DNA is TGCGCCAGCAGCCCACCTAAGACGGGCAACACTGAAGCTTTCTTT. Amino acid sequence: CASSPPKTGNTEAFF.

The chain recombines TRBV7-6 with TRBJ2-3; no clear D. Germline V CDR1 and CDR2: SGHVS, FNYEAQ. The CDR3 covers 16 residues. V lost 5 bases to trimming and J lost 5 bases, with 20 bases between them. CDR3 region: CASSPTPGPTRDTQYF. CDR3 bases: TGTGCCAGCAGCCCGACCCCCGGACCAACCAGAGATACGCAGTATTTT.

The table lists this clonotype with a few counts. This chain connects TRBV7-2 to TRBJ1-1, with D perhaps TRBD1 (5 bases). V lost 2 bases, J lost 10 bases, and 17 bases lay in between. The CDR3 contains 14 residues. CDR1 is SGHTA and CDR2 is FQGNSA in the germline V gene. CDR3 residues: CASSLNGLARVAFF. CDR3 DNA: TGTGCCAGCAGCTTAAATGGTCTTGCCAGGGTAGCTTTCTTT.

There are many counts of this clonotype. The chain is built from TRBV5-1 and TRBJ2-3; 7 bases agree with TRBD2. The CDR3 contains 15 residues. V was clipped by 4 bases and J by 0 bases; unmatched bases: 5. Germline values: CDR1 SGHRS, CDR2 YFSETQ. CDR3 sequence reads: CASSALAASTDTQYF. The CDR3 DNA reads TGCGCCAGCAGCGCTCTAGCGGCTAGCACAGATACGCAGTATTTT.

There are many counts of this clonotype. The chain carries TRBV7-9 and TRBJ1-4, with D perhaps TRBD1 (5 bases). Germline loops: CDR1 SEHNR, CDR2 FQNEAQ (reference sequence). Trimming removed 1 base at V and 7 bases at J, with 16 bases between. This CDR3 comprises 16 residues. CDR3 coding DNA: TGTGCCAGCAGCTTAGGCCAGTGGGGACCGATTGAAAAACTGTTTTTT. It yields the protein CASSLGQWGPIEKLFF.

This clonotype was detected ten times or more. J is TRBJ1-1 and V is TRBV5-1, with D possibly matching TRBD1 (5 bases). There are 15 residues in the CDR3. From germline, CDR1 is SGHRS and CDR2 YFSETQ. Trimming left V 4 bases short and J 5 bases short, with 18 bases between. Here the CDR3 reads CASSPGGLLGTEAFF. In DNA form, the CDR3 reads TGCGCCAGCAGCCCCGGGGGGTTGCTAGGGACTGAAGCTTTCTTT.

In this sample, this clonotype turned up once. A much larger clone sits a single nucleotide away, making a read error possible. The CDR3 sequence: CASSYSAQTWDTQYF. CDR3 coding DNA: TGTGCCAGCAGTTACTCGGCACAAACATGGGATACGCAGTATTTT. This sequence joins TRBV6-5 and TRBJ2-3, with unresolved D. The V gene's germline CDR1 is MNHEY and CDR2 SVGAGI. The CDR3 totals 15 residues. Trimming stripped 0 bases from V and 6 bases from J, with 13 bases between.

In this sample, this clonotype turned up many times. The J gene is TRBJ1-1, the V gene TRBV5-1, with 7 bases lining up with TRBD1. V shed 4 bases and J 0 bases; nucleotides not matched to a gene: 9. CDR1 and CDR2 (germline): SGHRS, YFSETQ. CDR3 length: 16 residues. The CDR3 loop reads CASSATGWAMNTEAFF. The CDR3 DNA reads as TGCGCCAGCAGCGCGACAGGGTGGGCCATGAACACTGAAGCTTTCTTT. The full variable domain, its missing parts supplied by reference TRBV5-1 and TRBJ1-1, is KAGVTQTPRYLIKTRGQQVTLSCSPISGHRSVSWYQQTPGQGLQFLFEYFSETQRNKGNFPGRFSGRQFSNSRSEMNVSTLELGDSALYLCASSATGWAMNTEAFFGQGTRLTVV.

There are a few counts of this clonotype. The chain links TRBV29-1 to TRBJ2-1, with 7 positions matching TRBD1. After removal of 8 bases from V and 2 bases from J, the junction contained 9 bases not matched to a gene. In germline, CDR1 is SQVTM, CDR2 ANQGSEA. This CDR3 has 14 residues. The CDR3 DNA is TGCAGCATGGACCGGGACAGAACCTACAATGAGCAGTTCTTC. This encodes CSMDRDRTYNEQFF.

The chain joins TRBV5-1 to TRBJ1-1; possibly TRBD1 for D (5 bases). Germline V gene sequence: CDR1 SGHRS, CDR2 YFSETQ. V gave up 4 bases and J gave up 6 bases, with 16 bases separating them. The length of the CDR3 is 14 residues. The CDR3 DNA reads TGCGCCAGCAGCCGACAAGGGGTGGTTGCTGAAGCTTTCTTT. Translated: CASSRQGVVAEAFF.

On this clonotype itself: A read error is likely, as this CDR3 ends without the conserved phenylalanine or tryptophan. The J gene is TRBJ1-3, the V gene TRBV12-3 or TRBV12-4; 8 positions agree with TRBD1. This CDR3 is built from 15 residues. With V trimmed by 7 bases and J by 2 bases, 7 bases remained unmatched. DNA of the CDR3: TGTGCCAGCACCAAACTGGACAGGGCTGGAAACACCATATATAAT. Protein product: CASTKLDRAGNTIYN.

Ten or more counts support this clonotype. This chain links TRBV20-1 with TRBJ2-1, with D perhaps TRBD1 (5 bases). The CDR3 sequence is 14 residues long. V was shortened by 3 bases and J by 9 bases, with 18 bases between the two germline ends. Per germline, CDR1 DFQATT and CDR2 SNEGSKA (reference sequence). CDR3 residues: CSASRGRVDAEQFF. The CDR3 nucleotides read TGCAGTGCTAGCCGCGGCAGGGTTGATGCTGAGCAGTTCTTC.

This clonotype showed up many times. This chain links TRBV2 with TRBJ1-5; D is undetermined. V lost 2 bases and J lost 9, with 5 bases in between. The CDR3 consists of 11 residues. Germline V lookup: CDR1 SNHLY, CDR2 FYNNEI. CDR3 loop: CASSESGPQHF. The CDR3 bases are TGTGCCAGCAGTGAATCAGGGCCCCAGCATTTT.

The table lists this clonotype with many counts. The chain links TRBV4-3 to TRBJ1-1, with TRBD1 matching over 11 bases. V shed 0 bases, J shed 1 base, and the junction held 4 bases outside the gene matches. CDR1 LGHNA and CDR2 YSLEER come from the germline V gene. The CDR3 sequence is 17 residues long. In DNA, the CDR3 is TGCGCCAGCAGCCAAGATCGGGACAGGGGGTGGAACACTGAAGCTTTCTTT. It is translated as CASSQDRDRGWNTEAFF.

This clonotype was recorded many times. The V and J genes are TRBV7-2 and TRBJ1-6; possibly TRBD1 for D (5 bases). Germline V gene data show CDR1 as SGHTA and CDR2 as FQGNSA. The CDR3 sequence is 15 residues long. V lost 1 base and J lost 7, with 11 bases in between. CDR3 residues: CASSLGGGRNSPLHF. CDR3 sequence (DNA): TGTGCCAGCAGCTTAGGCGGGGGGAGGAATTCACCCCTCCACTTT.

This clonotype was picked up a small number of times. The chain joins TRBV7-2 to TRBJ2-6; 7 nucleotides match TRBD1. The length of the CDR3 is 18 residues. Germline CDR1 and CDR2: SGHTA and FQGNSA. Germline trimming cut 1 base from V and 1 base from J; bases unmatched to any gene: 7. The CDR3 nucleotides read TGTGCCAGCAGCTTAGGACAGGGCCAAGCTTCTGGGGCCAACGTCCTGACTTTC. It codes for CASSLGQGQASGANVLTF.

This clonotype was seen only a few times. V and J are TRBV6-2 or TRBV6-3 and TRBJ2-1, with D hard to call. The germline gives CDR1 MNHEY, CDR2 SVGEGT. CDR3 size: 16 residues. V was cut by 5 bases and J by 6 bases, with 20 bases left in between. As DNA, the CDR3 is TGTGCCAGCAGTGAGGTTTTGATGAGCCTGGGCAATGAGCAGTTCTTC. Protein: CASSEVLMSLGNEQFF.

Regarding this clonotype: The limits of the CDR3 on the DNA are not certain, so only TCRdb's listed CDR3 is given. The rearrangement links TRBV7-5 to TRBJ2-7; the tabulated D call, TRBD1, remains unverified against the DNA. TRBV7-5 is a documented pseudogene. The CDR3 is 18 residues long, counting both termini. Here the CDR3 reads CISVPEATRAGRFVEQYF.